This T cell receptor (beta chain) derives from a study of shared clonotypes between healthy human individuals. The method was immunoSEQ multiplex PCR; TCRdb's version includes in-frame clones alone and lacks a portion of them. The sample lists hundreds of thousands of clones, around two thirds occurring once. This CDR3 spans 15 amino acids. V was cut by 5 bases and J by 8 bases, with 19 bases left in between. From germline, CDR1 is KGHSH and CDR2 LQKENI. Material for sequencing was memory CD4+ T cells sorted from blood. The subset: CD45RA-negative fraction. The genes are TRBV18 and TRBJ2-1; D tentatively fits TRBD1 or TRBD2 (6 bases each). This TCR was sampled from a woman younger than 45 in good health. The CDR3 reads CASSSAGLGGDEQFF. CDR3 DNA: TGTGCCAGCTCATCCGCCGGACTCGGGGGCGATGAGCAGTTCTTC.